This T cell receptor beta chain was profiled in a study of CD8+ T cells in alopecia areata. Study-level results: Scalp sequencing also captures normal skin's resident alphabeta T cells.

Isolated RNA was reverse transcribed into cDNA used as the sequencing template. Generated by immunoSEQ multiplex PCR, the TCRdb table keeps only in-frame clones and is missing some. The profile shows 95,000 to 110,000 clones, approximately 58% of them singletons. The sample holds a few counts of this clone. Its specificity is not known. This TCR was recovered from a human donor in good health. Material for sequencing was CD4+ T cells sorted from blood.

For the CDR3, the DNA is TGTGCCAGCAGCTTCCGGGGGGATGAGGGCTACGAGCAGTACTTC. The encoded protein is CASSFRGDEGYEQYF. V is TRBV7-6 and J is TRBJ2-7; TRBD2 aligns across 7 bases. Germline V CDR1 and CDR2: SGHVS, FNYEAQ. Trimming took 3 bases from V and 3 from J; bases not matched to a gene: 8. This CDR3 region has 15 residues.